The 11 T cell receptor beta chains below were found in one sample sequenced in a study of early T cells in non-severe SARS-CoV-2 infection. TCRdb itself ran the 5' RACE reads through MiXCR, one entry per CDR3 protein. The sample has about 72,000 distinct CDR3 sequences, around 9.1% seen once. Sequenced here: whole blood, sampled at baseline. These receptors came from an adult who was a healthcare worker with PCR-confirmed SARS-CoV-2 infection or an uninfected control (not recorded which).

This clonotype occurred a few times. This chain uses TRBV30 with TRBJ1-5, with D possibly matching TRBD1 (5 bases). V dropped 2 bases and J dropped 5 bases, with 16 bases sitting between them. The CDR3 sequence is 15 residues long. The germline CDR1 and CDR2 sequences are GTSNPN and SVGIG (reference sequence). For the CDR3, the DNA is TGTGCCTGGAGTCACCAGGGTGAGGGACATCAGCCCCAGCATTTT. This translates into CAWSHQGEGHQPQHF.

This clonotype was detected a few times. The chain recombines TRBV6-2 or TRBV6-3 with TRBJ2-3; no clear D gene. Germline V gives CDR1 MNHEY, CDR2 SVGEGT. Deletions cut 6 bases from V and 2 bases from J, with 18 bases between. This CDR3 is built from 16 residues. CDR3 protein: CASSLAAGLYTDTQYF. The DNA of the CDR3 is TGTGCCAGCAGCCTCGCTGCCGGCCTTTACACAGATACGCAGTATTTT.

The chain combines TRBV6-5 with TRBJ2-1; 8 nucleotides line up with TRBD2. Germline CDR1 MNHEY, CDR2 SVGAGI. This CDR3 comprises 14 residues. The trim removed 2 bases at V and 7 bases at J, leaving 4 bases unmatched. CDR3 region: CASSYRRLANEQFF. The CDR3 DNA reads TGTGCCAGCAGTTACCGGCGACTAGCGAATGAGCAGTTCTTC.

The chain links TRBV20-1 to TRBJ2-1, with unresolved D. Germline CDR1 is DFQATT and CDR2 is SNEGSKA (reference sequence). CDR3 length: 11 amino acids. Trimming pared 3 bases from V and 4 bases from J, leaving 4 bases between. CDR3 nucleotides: TGCAGTGCTAGTCAGTACAATGAGCAGTTCTTC. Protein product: CSASQYNEQFF.

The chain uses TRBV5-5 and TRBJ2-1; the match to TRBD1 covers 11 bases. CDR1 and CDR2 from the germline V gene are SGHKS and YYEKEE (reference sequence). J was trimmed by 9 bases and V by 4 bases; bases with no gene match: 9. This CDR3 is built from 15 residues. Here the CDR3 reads CASSPGTGGPGEQFF. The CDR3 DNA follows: TGTGCCAGCAGCCCCGGGACAGGGGGTCCGGGTGAGCAGTTCTTC.

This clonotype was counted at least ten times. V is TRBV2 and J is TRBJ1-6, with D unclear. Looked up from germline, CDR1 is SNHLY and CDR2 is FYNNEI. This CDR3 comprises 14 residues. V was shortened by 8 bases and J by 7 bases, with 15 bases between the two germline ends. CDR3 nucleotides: TGTGCCAGCTCTCAGACATCTGGGAATTCACCCCTCCACTTT. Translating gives CASSQTSGNSPLHF.

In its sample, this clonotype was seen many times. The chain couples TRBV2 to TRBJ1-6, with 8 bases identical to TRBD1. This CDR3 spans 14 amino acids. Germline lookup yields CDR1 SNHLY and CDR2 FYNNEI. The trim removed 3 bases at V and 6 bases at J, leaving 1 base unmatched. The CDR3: CASSEDRVNSPLHF. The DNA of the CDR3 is TGTGCCAGCAGTGAGGACAGGGTTAATTCACCCCTCCACTTT.

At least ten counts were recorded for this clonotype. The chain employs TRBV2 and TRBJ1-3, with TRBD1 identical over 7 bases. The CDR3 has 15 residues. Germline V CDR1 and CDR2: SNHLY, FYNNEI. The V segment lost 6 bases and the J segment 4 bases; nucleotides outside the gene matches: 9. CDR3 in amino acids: CASRRDRVAGNTIYF. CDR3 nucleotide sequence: TGTGCCAGCAGGAGAGACAGGGTGGCAGGAAACACCATATATTTT.

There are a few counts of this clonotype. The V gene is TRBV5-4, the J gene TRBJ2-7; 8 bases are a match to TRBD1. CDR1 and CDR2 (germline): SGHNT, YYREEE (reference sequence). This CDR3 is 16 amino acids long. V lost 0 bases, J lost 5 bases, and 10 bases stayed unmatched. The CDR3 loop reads CASSLDLPGGLHEQYF. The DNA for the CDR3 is TGTGCCAGCAGCTTGGATCTACCAGGGGGCCTGCACGAGCAGTACTTC. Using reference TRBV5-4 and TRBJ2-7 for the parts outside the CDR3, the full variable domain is ETGVTQSPTHLIKTRGQQVTLRCSSQSGHNTVSWYQQALGQGPQFIFQYYREEENGRGNFPPRFSGLQFPNYSSELNVNALELDDSALYLCASSLDLPGGLHEQYFGPGTRLTVT.

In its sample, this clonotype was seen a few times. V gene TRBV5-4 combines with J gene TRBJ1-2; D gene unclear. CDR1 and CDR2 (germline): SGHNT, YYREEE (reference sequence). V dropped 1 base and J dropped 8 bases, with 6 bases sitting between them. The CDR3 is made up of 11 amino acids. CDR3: CASSLNGGYTF. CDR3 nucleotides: TGTGCCAGCAGCTTGAACGGGGGCTACACCTTC. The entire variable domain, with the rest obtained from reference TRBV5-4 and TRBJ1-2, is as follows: ETGVTQSPTHLIKTRGQQVTLRCSSQSGHNTVSWYQQALGQGPQFIFQYYREEENGRGNFPPRFSGLQFPNYSSELNVNALELDDSALYLCASSLNGGYTFGSGTRLTVV.

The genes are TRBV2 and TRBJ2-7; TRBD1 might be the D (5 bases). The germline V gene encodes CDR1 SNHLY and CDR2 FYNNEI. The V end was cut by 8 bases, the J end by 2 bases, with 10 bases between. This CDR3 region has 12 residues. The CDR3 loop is CASLDKPYEQYF. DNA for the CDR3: TGTGCCAGCCTGGACAAGCCCTACGAGCAGTACTTC.